Each of the 13 T cell receptor beta chains below was sequenced from the same sample in a study of cytomegalovirus exposure and HLA in healthy donors. Vbeta (60) and Jbeta (13) primers were used in the PCR. Assay: immunoSEQ multiplex PCR; the TCRdb copy retains only in-frame clones and omits some. This repertoire shows over 150,000 clones, more than 85% found once; its top ten account for 0.2% to 0.3%. Sequenced input: PBMCs. Source of these receptors: a girl under three years old in good health and CMV-seronegative.

The chain carries TRBV6-4 and TRBJ2-1; D perhaps matches TRBD2 (5 bases). The CDR3 contains 18 residues. Germline V CDR1 and CDR2: MRHNA, SNTAGT. The V and J ends lost 6 bases and 1 base respectively, with 22 bases between them. CDR3 coding DNA: TGTGCCAGCAGCGAGTCAGTCGTCTGGGAGAATTCCTACAATGAGCAGTTCTTC. This sequence encodes CASSESVVWENSYNEQFF.

This chain uses TRBV11-2 with TRBJ2-1; 7 bases fit TRBD1. V was clipped by 0 bases and J by 0 bases; unmatched bases: 8. Germline V lookup: CDR1 SGHAT, CDR2 FQNNGV. This CDR3 has 18 residues. CDR3 in amino acids: CASSLETGWKSSYNEQFF. The CDR3 DNA follows: TGTGCCAGCAGCTTAGAGACAGGGTGGAAGAGCTCCTACAATGAGCAGTTCTTC. Full variable domain (missing parts from reference TRBV11-2 and TRBJ2-1): EAGVAQSPRYKIIEKRQSVAFWCNPISGHATLYWYQQILGQGPKLLIQFQNNGVVDDSQLPKDRFSAERLKGVDSTLKIQPAKLEDSAVYLCASSLETGWKSSYNEQFFGPGTRLTVL.

The rearrangement links TRBV30 to TRBJ2-5, with 11 bases identical to TRBD2. The CDR3 has 12 amino acids. Trimming removed 6 bases from V and 6 bases from J; junction bases left unmatched: 3. Germline V lookup: CDR1 GTSNPN, CDR2 SVGIG (reference sequence). CDR3 residues: CACSGGGKTQYF. The CDR3, as DNA: TGTGCCTGTAGCGGGGGGGGGAAGACCCAGTACTTC.

The chain is built from TRBV5-1 and TRBJ2-5, with TRBD1 as a possible D gene (6 bases). The CDR3 extends over 15 amino acids. The V and J ends lost 3 bases and 1 base respectively, with 13 bases between them. From germline, CDR1 is SGHRS and CDR2 YFSETQ. CDR3 in amino acids: CASSWQGQSQETQYF. DNA of the CDR3: TGCGCCAGCAGCTGGCAAGGACAGTCCCAAGAGACCCAGTACTTC.

The rearrangement uses TRBV6-5 and TRBJ2-7, with TRBD1 matching 9 bases. Trimming at V came to 6 bases and at J to 6 bases, leaving 12 bases not matched to a gene. Germline assignment: CDR1 MNHEY and CDR2 SVGAGI. CDR3 length: 15 residues. The CDR3 reads CASRDPGTGTPEQYF. The DNA for the CDR3 is TGTGCCAGCAGGGACCCCGGGACAGGGACCCCCGAGCAGTACTTC.

This chain uses TRBV4-2 with TRBJ1-4; D uncertain. The V end lost 1 base, the J end lost 7 bases, and 13 bases lay between the germline ends. The length of the CDR3 is 15 residues. Germline values: CDR1 LGHNA, CDR2 YNFKEQ. The CDR3 DNA reads TGTGCCAGCAGCCAAGCGAGGGCGGGCGGTGAAAAACTGTTTTTT. It translates to CASSQARAGGEKLFF.

Only one count was recorded for this clone. The chain joins TRBV6-1 to TRBJ1-6; no clear D gene. The CDR3 covers 17 residues. V was trimmed by 2 bases and J by 5 bases, leaving 16 bases between them. The germline V gene encodes CDR1 MNHNS and CDR2 SASEGT. DNA of the CDR3: TGTGCCAGCAGTGAATTTTTCTCCCGTCAGAATAATTCACCCCTCCACTTT. This sequence encodes CASSEFFSRQNNSPLHF.

This chain links TRBV5-5 with TRBJ1-2, with 9 bases fitting TRBD1. This CDR3 spans 15 amino acids. V lost 2 bases, J lost 6 bases, and 8 bases stayed unmatched. Germline-derived CDR1 and CDR2 are SGHKS and YYEKEE (reference sequence). The CDR3 sequence: CASSFRRDRVDGYTF. Written as DNA, the CDR3 is TGTGCCAGCAGCTTCCGGCGGGACAGGGTCGATGGCTACACCTTC.

The rearrangement uses TRBV7-2 and TRBJ2-7, with D perhaps matching TRBD2 (6 bases). This CDR3 is 15 amino acids long. Germline CDR1 reads SGHTA; CDR2 reads FQGNSA. Trimming pared 2 bases from V and 3 bases from J, leaving 14 bases between. CDR3 region: CASSLSRGVLYEQYF. CDR3 DNA sequence: TGTGCCAGCAGCTTATCGCGCGGGGTGCTCTACGAGCAGTACTTC.

This chain joins TRBV15 and TRBJ2-1; 9 nucleotides match TRBD2. The CDR3 contains 16 residues. V gave up 6 bases and J gave up 6 bases; unmatched junction bases: 12. Germline V gene lookup returns CDR1 LNHNV and CDR2 YYDKDF (reference sequence). The CDR3, as DNA: TGTGCCACCAGAGTCTCCTTAGCGGGAGCGGGCAATGAGCAGTTCTTC. This translates into CATRVSLAGAGNEQFF.

The J gene is TRBJ2-1, the V gene TRBV9, with a tentative D call TRBD1 (5 bases). Trimming took 0 bases from V and 9 from J, leaving 13 bases between them. The V gene's germline CDR1 is SGDLS and CDR2 YYNGEE. This CDR3 region has 14 residues. CDR3 bases: TGTGCCAGCAGCGTAGGACAGAAACCCGGTGAGCAGTTCTTC. Protein: CASSVGQKPGEQFF.

In this sample, this clone turned up once. V usage is TRBV20-1 and J usage is TRBJ2-1; 7 bases line up with TRBD1. Germline CDR1 and CDR2: DFQATT and SNEGSKA (reference sequence). The ends lost 3 bases at V and 8 bases at J; junction bases unmatched: 1. The CDR3 extends over 11 amino acids. The CDR3 DNA reads TGCAGTGCTAGGACAGGGCATGAGCAGTTCTTC. This sequence encodes CSARTGHEQFF.

V gene TRBV27 combines with J gene TRBJ1-2, with a tentative D call TRBD1 (6 bases). Looked up from germline, CDR1 is MNHEY and CDR2 is SMNVEV (reference sequence). Trimming removed 8 bases at V and 8 bases at J, with 18 bases between. The CDR3 spans 13 residues. The CDR3 reads CASGETGQRGYTF. The CDR3 DNA sequence: TGTGCCAGCGGAGAAACCGGACAGCGGGGCTACACCTTC.